This TCR beta chain is drawn from a study of human T cells and chemical hapten exposure. Study-level background: Sensitization involved placing 2% DPC onto a 2 cm by 2 cm region of upper inner arm skin. Study-level points and caveats: Large CDR3 similarity clusters arose significantly more often from expanded TCRs than from controls.

Points on this clonotype: Its antigen is currently unknown.

Stated time point: pre-sensitization, week 0. Stated treatment: therapeutic diphenylcyclopropenone sensitization with weekly scalp DPC. Total RNA was extracted from unfractionated whole blood. V was clipped by 1 base and J by 4 bases, with 7 bases between them. This CDR3 is 13 amino acids long. The germline V gene encodes CDR1 SGHVS and CDR2 FQNEAQ. MiXCR, applied by TCRdb to the RACE reads, yields one record per CDR3 protein. The sample lists 95,000 to 150,000 distinct CDR3 sequences, 13% occurring once. This sequence joins TRBV7-8 and TRBJ1-2; D is unclear. The TCR comes from a woman between 18 and 29 years old with alopecia areata. Some clones in this sample may be carry-over from other donors' samples. The starting material was whole blood, obtained in connection with sensitization to the hapten diphenylcyclopropenone (DPC). Written as DNA, the CDR3 is TGTGCCAGCAGCTTAGAGGACCGCTATGGCTACACCTTC. Its translation: CASSLEDRYGYTF.